The entry that follows covers one T cell receptor beta chain sequence. Assay used: immunoSEQ multiplex PCR; TCRdb lists only in-frame clones, some missing. The sample lists more than 55,000 clones; roughly 91% were seen once. The data derive from a study of T cell changes during pregnancy in multiple sclerosis. Trimming at V came to 6 bases and at J to 1 base, leaving 6 bases not matched to a gene. CDR1 SGHAT and CDR2 FQNNGV come from the germline V gene. CDR3 length: 15 residues. The input for sequencing was peripheral blood, taken after pregnancy. The chain uses TRBV11-2 and TRBJ1-1; 9 positions agree with TRBD1. This receptor was obtained from a female donor in good health, enrolled as a control in a pregnancy study. The CDR3 protein is CASRDRQGGNTEAFF. In DNA form, the CDR3 reads TGTGCCAGCAGGGATCGACAGGGGGGGAACACTGAAGCTTTCTTT.